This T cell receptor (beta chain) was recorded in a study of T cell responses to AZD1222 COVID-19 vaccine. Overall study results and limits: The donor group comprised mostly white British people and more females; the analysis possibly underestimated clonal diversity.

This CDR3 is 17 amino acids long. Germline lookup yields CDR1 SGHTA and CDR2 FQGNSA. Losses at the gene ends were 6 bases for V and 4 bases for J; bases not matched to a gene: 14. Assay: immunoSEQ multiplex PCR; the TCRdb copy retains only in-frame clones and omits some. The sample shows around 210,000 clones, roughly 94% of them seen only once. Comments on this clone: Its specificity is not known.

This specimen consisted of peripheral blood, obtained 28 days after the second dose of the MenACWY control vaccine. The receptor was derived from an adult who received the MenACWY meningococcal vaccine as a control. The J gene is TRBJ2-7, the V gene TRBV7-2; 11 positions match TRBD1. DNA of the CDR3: TGTGCCAGCAGTCGGGACAGGGGGACAAACCTCCTATACGAGCAGTACTTC. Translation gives CASSRDRGTNLLYEQYF.